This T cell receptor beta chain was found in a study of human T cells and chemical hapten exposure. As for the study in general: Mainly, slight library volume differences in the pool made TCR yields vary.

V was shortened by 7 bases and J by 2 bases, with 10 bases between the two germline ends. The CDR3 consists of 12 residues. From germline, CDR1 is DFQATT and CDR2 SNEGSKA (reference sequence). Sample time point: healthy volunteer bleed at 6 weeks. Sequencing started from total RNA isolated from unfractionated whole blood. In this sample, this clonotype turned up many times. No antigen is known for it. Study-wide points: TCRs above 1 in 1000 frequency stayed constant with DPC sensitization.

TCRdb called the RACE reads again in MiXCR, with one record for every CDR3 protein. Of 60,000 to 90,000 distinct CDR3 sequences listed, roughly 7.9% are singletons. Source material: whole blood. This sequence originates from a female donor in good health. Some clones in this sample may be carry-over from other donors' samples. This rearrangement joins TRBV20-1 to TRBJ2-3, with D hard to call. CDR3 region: CSVDGVTDTQYF. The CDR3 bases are TGCAGTGTTGATGGAGTCACAGATACGCAGTATTTT.